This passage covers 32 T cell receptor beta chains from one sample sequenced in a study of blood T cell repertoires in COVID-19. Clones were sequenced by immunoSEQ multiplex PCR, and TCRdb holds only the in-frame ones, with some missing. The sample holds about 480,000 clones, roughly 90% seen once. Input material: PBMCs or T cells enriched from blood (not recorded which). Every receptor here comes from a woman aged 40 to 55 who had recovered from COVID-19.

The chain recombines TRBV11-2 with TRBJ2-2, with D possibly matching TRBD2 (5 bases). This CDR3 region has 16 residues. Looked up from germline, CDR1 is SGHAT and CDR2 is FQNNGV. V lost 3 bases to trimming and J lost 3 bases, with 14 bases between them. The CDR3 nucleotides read TGTGCCAGCAGCTTGTCGAGGGATAGTTACACCGGGGAGCTGTTTTTT. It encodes CASSLSRDSYTGELFF.

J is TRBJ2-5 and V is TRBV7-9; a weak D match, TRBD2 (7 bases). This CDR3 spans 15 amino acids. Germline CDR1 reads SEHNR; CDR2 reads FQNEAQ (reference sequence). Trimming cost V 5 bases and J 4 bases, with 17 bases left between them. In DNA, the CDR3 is TGTGCCAGCAGCCCTCGGGGGGCAGCAACAGAGACCCAGTACTTC. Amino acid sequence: CASSPRGAATETQYF.

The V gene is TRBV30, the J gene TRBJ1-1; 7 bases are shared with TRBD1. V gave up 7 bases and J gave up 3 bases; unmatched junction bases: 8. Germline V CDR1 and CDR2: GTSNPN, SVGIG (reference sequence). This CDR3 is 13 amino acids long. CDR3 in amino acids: CASETGRYTEAFF. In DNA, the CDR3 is TGTGCCTCTGAGACAGGGAGATACACTGAAGCTTTCTTT.

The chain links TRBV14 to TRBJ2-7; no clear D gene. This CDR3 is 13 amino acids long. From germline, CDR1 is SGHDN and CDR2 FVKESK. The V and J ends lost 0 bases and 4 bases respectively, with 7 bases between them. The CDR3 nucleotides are TGTGCCAGCAGCCAAGACCTCGTTTACGAGCAGTACTTC. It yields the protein CASSQDLVYEQYF.

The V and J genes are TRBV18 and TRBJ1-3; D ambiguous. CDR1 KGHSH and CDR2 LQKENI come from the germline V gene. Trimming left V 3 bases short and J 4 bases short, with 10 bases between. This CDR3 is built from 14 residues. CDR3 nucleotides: TGTGCCAGCTCACCGAGGGTAAACGGAAACACCATATATTTT. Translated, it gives CASSPRVNGNTIYF. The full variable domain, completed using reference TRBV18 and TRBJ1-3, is NAGVMQNPRHLVRRRGQEARLRCSPMKGHSHVYWYRQLPEEGLKFMVYLQKENIIDESGMPKERFSAEFPKEGPSILRIQQVVRGDSAAYFCASSPRVNGNTIYFGEGSWLTVV.

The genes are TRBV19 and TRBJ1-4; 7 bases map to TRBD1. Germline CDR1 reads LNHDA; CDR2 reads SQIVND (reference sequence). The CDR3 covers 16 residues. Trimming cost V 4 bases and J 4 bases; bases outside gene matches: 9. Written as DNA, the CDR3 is TGTGCCAGTAGTACCCATAGGACAGGCCTTAATGAAAAACTGTTTTTT. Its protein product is CASSTHRTGLNEKLFF.

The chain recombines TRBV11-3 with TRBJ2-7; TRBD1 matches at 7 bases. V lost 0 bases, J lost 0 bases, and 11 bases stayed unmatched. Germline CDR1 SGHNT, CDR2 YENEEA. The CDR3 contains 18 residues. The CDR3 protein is CASSLEDLTRDSSYEQYF. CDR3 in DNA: TGTGCCAGCAGCTTAGAGGACTTAACGAGGGACAGCTCCTACGAGCAGTACTTC.

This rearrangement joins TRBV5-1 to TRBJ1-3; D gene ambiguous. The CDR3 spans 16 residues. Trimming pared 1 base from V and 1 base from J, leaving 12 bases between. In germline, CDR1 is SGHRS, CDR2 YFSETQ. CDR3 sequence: CASSLSPAGSGNTIYF. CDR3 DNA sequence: TGCGCCAGCAGCTTGAGTCCGGCGGGATCTGGAAACACCATATATTTT.

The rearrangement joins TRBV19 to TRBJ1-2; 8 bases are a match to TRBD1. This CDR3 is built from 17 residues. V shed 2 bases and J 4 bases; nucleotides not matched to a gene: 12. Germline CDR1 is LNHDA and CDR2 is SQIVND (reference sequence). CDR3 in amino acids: CASSIMTGERQSYGYTF. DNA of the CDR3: TGTGCCAGTAGTATAATGACAGGGGAAAGGCAGTCCTATGGCTACACCTTC.

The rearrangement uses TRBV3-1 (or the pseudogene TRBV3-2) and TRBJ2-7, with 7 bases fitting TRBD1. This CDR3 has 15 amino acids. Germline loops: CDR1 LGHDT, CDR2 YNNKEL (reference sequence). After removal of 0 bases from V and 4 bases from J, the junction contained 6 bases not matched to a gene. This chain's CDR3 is CASSQDWVRGYEQYF. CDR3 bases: TGTGCCAGCAGCCAAGATTGGGTCAGGGGGTACGAGCAGTACTTC.

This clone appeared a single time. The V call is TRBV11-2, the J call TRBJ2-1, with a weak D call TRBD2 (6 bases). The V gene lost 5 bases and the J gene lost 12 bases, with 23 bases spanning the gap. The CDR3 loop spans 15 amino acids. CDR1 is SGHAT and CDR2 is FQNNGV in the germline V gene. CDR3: CASSPGTAFNPRQFF. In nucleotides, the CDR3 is TGTGCCAGCAGCCCCGGGACTGCGTTCAACCCTAGGCAGTTCTTC.

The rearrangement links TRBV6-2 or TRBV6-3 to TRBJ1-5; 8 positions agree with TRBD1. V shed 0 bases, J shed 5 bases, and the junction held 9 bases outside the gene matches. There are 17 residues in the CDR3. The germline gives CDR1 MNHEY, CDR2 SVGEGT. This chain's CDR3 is CASSYSSDRVGHQPQHF. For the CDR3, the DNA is TGTGCCAGCAGTTACTCATCGGACAGGGTAGGGCATCAGCCCCAGCATTTT.

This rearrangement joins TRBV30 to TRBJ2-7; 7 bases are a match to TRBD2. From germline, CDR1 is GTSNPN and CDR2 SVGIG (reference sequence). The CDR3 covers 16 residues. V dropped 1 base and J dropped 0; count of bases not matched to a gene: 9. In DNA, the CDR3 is TGTGCCTGGAGTGACCAGAGAGCGGGATTCTCCTACGAGCAGTACTTC. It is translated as CAWSDQRAGFSYEQYF.

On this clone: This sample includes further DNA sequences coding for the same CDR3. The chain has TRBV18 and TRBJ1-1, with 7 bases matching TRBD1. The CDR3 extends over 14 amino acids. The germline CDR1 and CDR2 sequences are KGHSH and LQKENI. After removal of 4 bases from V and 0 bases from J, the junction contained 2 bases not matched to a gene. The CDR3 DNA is TGTGCCAGCTCACGGGGACAGATGAACACTGAAGCTTTCTTT. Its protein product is CASSRGQMNTEAFF.

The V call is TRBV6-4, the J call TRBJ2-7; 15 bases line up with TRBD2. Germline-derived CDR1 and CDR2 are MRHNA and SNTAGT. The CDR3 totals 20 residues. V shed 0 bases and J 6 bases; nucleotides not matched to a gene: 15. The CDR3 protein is CASSDSCRQRTSGRACEQYF. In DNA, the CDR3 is TGTGCCAGCAGTGACTCTTGTCGGCAACGGACTAGCGGGAGGGCCTGCGAGCAGTACTTC.

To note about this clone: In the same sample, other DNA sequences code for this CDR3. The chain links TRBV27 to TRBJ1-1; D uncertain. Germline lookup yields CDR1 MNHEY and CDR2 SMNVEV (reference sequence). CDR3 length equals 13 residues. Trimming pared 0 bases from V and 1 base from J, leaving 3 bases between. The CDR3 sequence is CASSLSRNTEAFF. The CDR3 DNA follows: TGTGCCAGCAGTTTATCCAGGAACACTGAAGCTTTCTTT.

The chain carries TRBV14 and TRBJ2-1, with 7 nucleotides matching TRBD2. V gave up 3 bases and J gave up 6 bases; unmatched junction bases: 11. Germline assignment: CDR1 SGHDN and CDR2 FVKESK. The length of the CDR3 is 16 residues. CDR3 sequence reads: CASSQLSSGWGNEQFF. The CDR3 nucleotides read TGTGCCAGCAGCCAGCTTTCTAGCGGCTGGGGCAATGAGCAGTTCTTC.

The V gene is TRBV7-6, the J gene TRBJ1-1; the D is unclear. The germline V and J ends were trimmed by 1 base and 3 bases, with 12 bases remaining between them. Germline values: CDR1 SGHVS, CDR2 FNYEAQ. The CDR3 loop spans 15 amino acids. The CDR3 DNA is TGTGCCAGCAGCTTAGAGCTGGAGGGTTACACTGAAGCTTTCTTT. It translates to CASSLELEGYTEAFF.

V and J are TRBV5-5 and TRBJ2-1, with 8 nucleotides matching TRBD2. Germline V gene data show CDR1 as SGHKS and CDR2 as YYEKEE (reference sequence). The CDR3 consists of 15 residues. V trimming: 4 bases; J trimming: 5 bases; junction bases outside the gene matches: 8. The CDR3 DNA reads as TGTGCCAGCAGCCCCGGGATAGCGGGACACAATGAGCAGTTCTTC. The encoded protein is CASSPGIAGHNEQFF.

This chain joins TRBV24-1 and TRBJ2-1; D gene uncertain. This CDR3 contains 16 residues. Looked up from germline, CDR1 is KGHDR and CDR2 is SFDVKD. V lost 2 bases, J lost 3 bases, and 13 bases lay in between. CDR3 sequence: CATSDSVGPGYNEQFF. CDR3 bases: TGTGCCACCAGTGATTCCGTCGGTCCCGGCTACAATGAGCAGTTCTTC.

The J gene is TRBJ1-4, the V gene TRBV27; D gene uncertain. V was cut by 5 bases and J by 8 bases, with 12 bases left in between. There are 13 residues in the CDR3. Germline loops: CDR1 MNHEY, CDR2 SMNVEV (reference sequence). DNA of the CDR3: TGTGCCAGCAGTGGCATCCGGGGAGAAAAACTGTTTTTT. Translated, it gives CASSGIRGEKLFF.

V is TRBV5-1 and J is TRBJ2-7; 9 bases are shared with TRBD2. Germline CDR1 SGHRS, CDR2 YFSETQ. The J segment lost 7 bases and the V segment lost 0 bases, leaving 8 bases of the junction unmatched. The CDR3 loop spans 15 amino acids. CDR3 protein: CASSLANLAGREQYF. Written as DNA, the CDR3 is TGCGCCAGCAGCTTGGCCAACCTAGCGGGAAGGGAGCAGTACTTC.

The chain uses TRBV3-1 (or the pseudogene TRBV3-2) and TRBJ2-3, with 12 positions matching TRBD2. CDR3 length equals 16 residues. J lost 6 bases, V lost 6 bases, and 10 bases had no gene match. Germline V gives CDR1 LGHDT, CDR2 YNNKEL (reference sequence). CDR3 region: CASSSRLAGEPDTQYF. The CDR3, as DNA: TGTGCCAGCAGTTCTAGACTAGCGGGAGAACCGGATACGCAGTATTTT.

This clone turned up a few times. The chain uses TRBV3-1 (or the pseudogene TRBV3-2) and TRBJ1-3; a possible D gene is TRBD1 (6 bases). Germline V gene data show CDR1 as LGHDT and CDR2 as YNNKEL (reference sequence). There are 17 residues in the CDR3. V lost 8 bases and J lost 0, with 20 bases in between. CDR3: CASDLDRTHHSGNTIYF. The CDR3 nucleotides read TGTGCCAGCGACCTTGACAGGACTCATCACTCTGGAAACACCATATATTTT.

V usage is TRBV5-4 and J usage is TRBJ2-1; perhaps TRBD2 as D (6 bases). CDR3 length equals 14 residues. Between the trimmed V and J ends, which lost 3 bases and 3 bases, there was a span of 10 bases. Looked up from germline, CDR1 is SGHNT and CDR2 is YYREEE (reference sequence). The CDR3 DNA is TGTGCCAGCAGCTCTAGCGTAGGCTACAATGAGCAGTTCTTC. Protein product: CASSSSVGYNEQFF.

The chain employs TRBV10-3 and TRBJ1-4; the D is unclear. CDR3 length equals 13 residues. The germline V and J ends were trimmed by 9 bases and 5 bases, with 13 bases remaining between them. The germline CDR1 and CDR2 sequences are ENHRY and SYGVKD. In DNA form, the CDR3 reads TGTGCCATTGCCGGGTCGGTAAATGAAAAACTGTTTTTT. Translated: CAIAGSVNEKLFF.

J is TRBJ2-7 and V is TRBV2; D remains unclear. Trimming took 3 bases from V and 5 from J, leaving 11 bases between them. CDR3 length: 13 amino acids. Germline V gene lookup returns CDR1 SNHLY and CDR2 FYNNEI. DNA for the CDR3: TGTGCCAGCAGTGAGAGGTGGATCCACGAGCAGTACTTC. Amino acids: CASSERWIHEQYF.

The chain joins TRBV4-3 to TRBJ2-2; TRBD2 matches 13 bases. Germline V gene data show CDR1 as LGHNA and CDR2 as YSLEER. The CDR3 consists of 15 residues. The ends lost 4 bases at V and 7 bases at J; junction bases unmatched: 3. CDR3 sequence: CASSPGLAGVGELFF. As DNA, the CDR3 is TGCGCCAGCAGCCCTGGACTAGCGGGAGTCGGGGAGCTGTTTTTT.

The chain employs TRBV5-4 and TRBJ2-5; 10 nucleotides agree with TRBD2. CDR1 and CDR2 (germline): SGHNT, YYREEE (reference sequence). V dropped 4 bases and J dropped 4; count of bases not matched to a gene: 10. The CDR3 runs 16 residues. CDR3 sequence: CASSPGLAGVLETQYF. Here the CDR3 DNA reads TGTGCCAGCAGCCCCGGGCTAGCGGGAGTCTTAGAGACCCAGTACTTC.

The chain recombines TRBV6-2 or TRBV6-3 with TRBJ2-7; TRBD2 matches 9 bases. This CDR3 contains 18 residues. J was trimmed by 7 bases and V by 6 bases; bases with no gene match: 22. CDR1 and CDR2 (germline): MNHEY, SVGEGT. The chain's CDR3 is CASSHRPRLREGRGEQYF. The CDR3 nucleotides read TGTGCCAGCAGCCACCGTCCGAGATTGCGGGAGGGCCGGGGGGAGCAGTACTTC.

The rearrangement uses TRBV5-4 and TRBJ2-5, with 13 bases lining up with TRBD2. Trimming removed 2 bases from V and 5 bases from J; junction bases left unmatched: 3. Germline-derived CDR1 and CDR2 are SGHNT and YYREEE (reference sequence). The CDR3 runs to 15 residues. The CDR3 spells CASSLGLAGVETQYF. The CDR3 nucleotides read TGTGCCAGCAGCTTAGGACTAGCGGGAGTTGAGACCCAGTACTTC.

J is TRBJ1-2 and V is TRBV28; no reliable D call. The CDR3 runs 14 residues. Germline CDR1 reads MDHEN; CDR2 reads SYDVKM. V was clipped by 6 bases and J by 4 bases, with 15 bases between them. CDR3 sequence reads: CASSPGNRAYGYTF. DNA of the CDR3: TGTGCCAGCAGCCCCGGAAACAGAGCCTATGGCTACACCTTC.